The 26 T cell receptor beta chains in this list originate from one sample, sequenced in a study of Ad26.COV2.S vaccination and SARS-CoV-2 variants. Sample treatment: some 20 received Ad26.COV2.S at low or high dose, single or two shots; several received placebo; per-sample allocation not given. Sampling happened 63 days after the first vaccine or placebo injection. Clones were read by immunoSEQ multiplex PCR, and TCRdb kept only the in-frame ones, dropping some. The repertoire holds 320,000 or so clones, with about 90% as singletons. Material: peripheral blood, obtained in a trial of Ad26.COV2.S vaccine versus placebo. The receptor source for this set is a person aged 18 to 65 who received the Ad26.COV2.S COVID-19 vaccine or a placebo.

This chain links TRBV18 with TRBJ1-4, with TRBD1 identical over 10 bases. Germline values: CDR1 KGHSH, CDR2 LQKENI. This CDR3 contains 18 residues. V shed 0 bases and J 0 bases; nucleotides not matched to a gene: 4. CDR3 sequence reads: CASSPPLGTGATNEKLFF. In DNA, the CDR3 is TGTGCCAGCTCACCACCCCTAGGGACAGGGGCAACTAATGAAAAACTGTTTTTT.

The chain combines TRBV19 with TRBJ2-1; 11 bases align to TRBD2. This CDR3 is 15 amino acids long. V gave up 5 bases and J gave up 4 bases; unmatched junction bases: 4. CDR1 is LNHDA and CDR2 is SQIVND in the germline V gene (reference sequence). CDR3 nucleotide sequence: TGTGCCAGTAGTTTGCTAGCGGGGGGTTACAATGAGCAGTTCTTC. This encodes CASSLLAGGYNEQFF.

J is TRBJ1-3 and V is TRBV11-3, with D hard to call. CDR3 size: 13 residues. Germline V gives CDR1 SGHNT, CDR2 YENEEA. V was clipped by 3 bases and J by 1 base, with 4 bases between them. CDR3 protein: CASSLRSGNTIYF. The CDR3 DNA sequence: TGTGCCAGCAGCTTGAGGTCTGGAAACACCATATATTTT. The full variable domain, rest sourced from reference TRBV11-3 and TRBJ1-3, is EAGVVQSPRYKIIEKKQPVAFWCNPISGHNTLYWYLQNLGQGPELLIRYENEEAVDDSQLPKDRFSAERLKGVDSTLKIQPAELGDSAVYLCASSLRSGNTIYFGEGSWLTVV.

This chain connects TRBV4-3 to TRBJ2-1; 8 bases fit TRBD2. The germline CDR1 and CDR2 sequences are LGHNA and YSLEER. Unmatched junction bases numbered 15, after V lost 3 bases and J lost 8 bases. CDR3 length: 17 residues. The CDR3 DNA reads TGCGCCAGCAGCCAGGACCTCTCCGGGACTAGATTCGATGAGCAGTTCTTC. Protein sequence: CASSQDLSGTRFDEQFF.

The chain joins TRBV6-2 or TRBV6-3 to TRBJ2-3; 8 bases align to TRBD2. The CDR3 runs 15 residues. Germline V lookup: CDR1 MNHEY, CDR2 SVGEGT. V was clipped by 5 bases and J by 3 bases; unmatched bases: 7. This CDR3 is CASSAAGGSTDTQYF. CDR3 DNA: TGTGCCAGCAGTGCCGCGGGGGGAAGTACAGATACGCAGTATTTT.

CDR3 coding DNA: TGCGCCAGCAGCTCCCAGGGGAGCTCTGGAAACACCATATATTTT. Protein: CASSSQGSSGNTIYF. The chain employs TRBV4-1 and TRBJ1-3; perhaps TRBD1 as D (6 bases). V dropped 5 bases and J dropped 0 bases, with 11 bases sitting between them. Germline CDR1 is MGHRA and CDR2 is YSYEKL. This CDR3 contains 15 residues.

The V gene is TRBV19, the J gene TRBJ1-1; D may be TRBD1 (5 bases). Trimming shortened V by 7 bases and J by 0 bases, and 15 bases separated the two germline ends. The germline CDR1 and CDR2 sequences are LNHDA and SQIVND (reference sequence). This CDR3 is 15 amino acids long. The CDR3 spells CASTFTRGMNTEAFF. The DNA of the CDR3 is TGTGCCAGTACTTTTACCCGGGGGATGAACACTGAAGCTTTCTTT. The variable domain in full, with the rest retrieved from reference TRBV19 and TRBJ1-1, is DGGITQSPKYLFRKEGQNVTLSCEQNLNHDAMYWYRQDPGQGLRLIYYSQIVNDFQKGDIAEGYSVSREKKESFPLTVTSAQKNPTAFYLCASTFTRGMNTEAFFGQGTRLTVV.

J is TRBJ1-4 and V is TRBV4-3; D possibly corresponds to TRBD1 (5 bases). This CDR3 spans 15 amino acids. Trimming removed 0 bases from V and 8 bases from J, with 13 bases in between. The germline gives CDR1 LGHNA, CDR2 YSLEER. CDR3 loop: CASSQESGAREKLFF. CDR3 DNA sequence: TGCGCCAGCAGCCAAGAAAGCGGGGCAAGAGAAAAACTGTTTTTT.

In this sample, this clone turned up once. This sequence joins TRBV2 and TRBJ1-1, with D unclear. The germline V and J ends were trimmed by 1 base and 10 bases, with 4 bases remaining between them. Per germline, CDR1 SNHLY and CDR2 FYNNEI. The CDR3 has 10 residues. CDR3 DNA: TGTGCCAGCAGTGAAGTGGCAGCTTTCTTT. The encoded protein is CASSEVAAFF. The full variable domain, with the rest looked up from reference TRBV2 and TRBJ1-1, is EPEVTQTPSHQVTQMGQEVILRCVPISNHLYFYWYRQILGQKVEFLVSFYNNEISEKSEIFDDQFSVERPDGSNFTLKIRSTKLEDSAMYFCASSEVAAFFGQGTRLTVV.

As for this clone: The same CDR3 can be traced to other DNA sequences in this sample. V gene TRBV6-5 combines with J gene TRBJ2-3; no reliable D call. Per the germline V gene, CDR1 is MNHEY and CDR2 is SVGAGI. The CDR3 covers 13 residues. V lost 2 bases and J 3 bases, leaving 6 bases between the germline ends. DNA of the CDR3: TGTGCCAGCAGTTACCCGTCTACAGATACGCAGTATTTT. Translating gives CASSYPSTDTQYF.

The chain uses TRBV19 and TRBJ1-1; D unclear. In germline, CDR1 is LNHDA, CDR2 SQIVND (reference sequence). The CDR3 loop spans 13 amino acids. V was cut by 3 bases and J by 1 base, with 6 bases left in between. This chain's CDR3 is CASSIFRNTEAFF. The CDR3 DNA sequence: TGTGCCAGTAGTATTTTCCGGAACACTGAAGCTTTCTTT.

The rearrangement uses TRBV6-5 and TRBJ2-4; D is uncertain. Between the trimmed V and J ends, which lost 2 bases and 1 base, there was a span of 9 bases. CDR1 is MNHEY, CDR2 SVGAGI, per germline. This CDR3 has 15 residues. CDR3 region: CASSYRVSAKNIQYF. CDR3 DNA sequence: TGTGCCAGCAGTTACAGGGTTTCGGCCAAAAACATTCAGTACTTC.

The chain is built from TRBV10-1 and TRBJ2-2; the match to TRBD2 covers 7 bases. The V segment lost 10 bases and the J segment 4 bases; nucleotides outside the gene matches: 9. The CDR3 contains 14 residues. Looked up from germline, CDR1 is WNHNN and CDR2 is SYGVQD (reference sequence). The CDR3 loop reads CATLRGVFTGELFF. Written as DNA, the CDR3 is TGCGCCACCCTCCGGGGGGTATTCACCGGGGAGCTGTTTTTT.

This rearrangement joins TRBV11-2 to TRBJ1-3, with a possible D match to TRBD1 (6 bases). V was trimmed by 3 bases and J by 9 bases, leaving 18 bases between them. This CDR3 spans 15 amino acids. Per the germline V gene, CDR1 is SGHAT and CDR2 is FQNNGV. The CDR3 loop is CASSFNQGRRSTIYF. DNA for the CDR3: TGTGCCAGCAGCTTTAACCAGGGGCGCAGATCCACCATATATTTT.

This chain connects TRBV6-4 to TRBJ1-6, with 7 bases aligning to TRBD1. Germline trimming cut 7 bases from V and 6 bases from J; bases unmatched to any gene: 9. This CDR3 contains 15 residues. The germline V gene encodes CDR1 MRHNA and CDR2 SNTAGT. CDR3 in amino acids: CASTRDSGINSPLHF. CDR3 coding DNA: TGTGCCAGCACCAGGGACAGTGGGATTAATTCACCCCTCCACTTT.

The rearrangement uses TRBV3-1 (or the pseudogene TRBV3-2) and TRBJ1-1; D remains ambiguous. Trimming shortened V by 2 bases and J by 1 base, and 5 bases separated the two germline ends. Looked up from germline, CDR1 is LGHDT and CDR2 is YNNKEL (reference sequence). There are 13 residues in the CDR3. The CDR3 spells CASSQRSNTEAFF. For the CDR3, the DNA is TGTGCCAGCAGCCAACGTTCGAACACTGAAGCTTTCTTT.

The genes are TRBV7-8 and TRBJ1-2; D gene uncertain. Trimming took off 6 bases at V and 4 bases at J, with 21 bases between the two ends. CDR3 length: 16 residues. Germline values: CDR1 SGHVS, CDR2 FQNEAQ. CDR3 DNA sequence: TGTGCCAGCAGTCCGAGCCTGGGCGAGGGCTTCTATGGCTACACCTTC. As protein: CASSPSLGEGFYGYTF.

J is TRBJ1-4 and V is TRBV5-1, with 10 nucleotides matching TRBD1. CDR3 length: 19 amino acids. The junction had 10 bases not matched to a gene; V was cut back by 2 bases and J by 0 bases. Germline assignment: CDR1 SGHRS and CDR2 YFSETQ. CDR3: CASSLRDRGLSATNEKLFF. The CDR3 nucleotides read TGCGCCAGCAGCTTACGGGACAGGGGTCTCTCGGCAACTAATGAAAAACTGTTTTTT.

This clone was found once. V and J are TRBV10-2 and TRBJ1-2, with D maybe TRBD1 (5 bases). Deletions cut 4 bases from V and 6 bases from J, with 15 bases between. The CDR3 loop spans 14 amino acids. Germline V gives CDR1 WSHSY, CDR2 SAAADI. The DNA of the CDR3 is TGCGCCAGCAGTGGCTCGGGACTGGGAGATGGCTACACCTTC. This translates into CASSGSGLGDGYTF.

CDR3 nucleotides: TGTGCCAGTAGCGGGACAGGGACGCCCGGGGAGACCCAGTACTTC. Protein: CASSGTGTPGETQYF. V usage is TRBV19 and J usage is TRBJ2-5; 9 bases map to TRBD1. V lost 6 bases and J lost 5; bases outside the gene matches: 10. The germline V gene encodes CDR1 LNHDA and CDR2 SQIVND (reference sequence). There are 15 residues in the CDR3.

This chain joins TRBV19 and TRBJ1-1, with a weak D call TRBD1 (5 bases). V was cut by 0 bases and J by 3 bases, with 11 bases left in between. Germline loops: CDR1 LNHDA, CDR2 SQIVND (reference sequence). CDR3 size: 15 residues. Here the CDR3 DNA reads TGTGCCAGTAGTATAGAGGACACCATCTACACTGAAGCTTTCTTT. It is translated as CASSIEDTIYTEAFF.

The chain is built from TRBV6-1 and TRBJ1-1, with TRBD1 matching over 7 bases. The junction had 8 bases not matched to a gene; V was cut back by 3 bases and J by 4 bases. Germline CDR1 MNHNS, CDR2 SASEGT. This CDR3 is 15 amino acids long. CDR3 sequence (DNA): TGTGCCAGCAGTGATTCGCCAGGGGGTTTCACTGAAGCTTTCTTT. It yields the protein CASSDSPGGFTEAFF.

The V gene is TRBV6-5, the J gene TRBJ2-1; 8 bases are shared with TRBD2. The CDR3 loop spans 14 amino acids. The V segment lost 5 bases and the J segment 1 base; nucleotides outside the gene matches: 1. Germline assignment: CDR1 MNHEY and CDR2 SVGAGI. The CDR3 DNA reads as TGTGCCAGCAGTCCGGGGGGGTCCTACAATGAGCAGTTCTTC. Translating gives CASSPGGSYNEQFF.

The chain employs TRBV10-1 and TRBJ2-5; perhaps TRBD1 as D (5 bases). V was cut by 10 bases and J by 4 bases, with 16 bases left in between. Germline CDR1 is WNHNN and CDR2 is SYGVQD (reference sequence). The CDR3 contains 13 residues. The CDR3 here is CAIPGKRGETQYF. CDR3 sequence (DNA): TGCGCCATACCAGGGAAAAGAGGAGAGACCCAGTACTTC.

This clone was recorded only once. The chain combines TRBV7-9 with TRBJ2-2, with D uncertain. Trimming shortened V by 5 bases and J by 7 bases, and 17 bases separated the two germline ends. The CDR3 has 15 amino acids. The germline gives CDR1 SEHNR, CDR2 FQNEAQ (reference sequence). CDR3 nucleotides: TGTGCCAGCAGCCCCCCGGGTGTGGCCCGCGGGGAGCTGTTTTTT. This sequence encodes CASSPPGVARGELFF.

The chain has TRBV12-3 or TRBV12-4 and TRBJ1-1, with TRBD1 matching over 7 bases. J was trimmed by 1 base and V by 9 bases; bases with no gene match: 2. The CDR3 is 12 residues long. The CDR3 here is CASSGGNTEAFF. CDR3 DNA sequence: TGTGCCAGTTCAGGGGGGAACACTGAAGCTTTCTTT.